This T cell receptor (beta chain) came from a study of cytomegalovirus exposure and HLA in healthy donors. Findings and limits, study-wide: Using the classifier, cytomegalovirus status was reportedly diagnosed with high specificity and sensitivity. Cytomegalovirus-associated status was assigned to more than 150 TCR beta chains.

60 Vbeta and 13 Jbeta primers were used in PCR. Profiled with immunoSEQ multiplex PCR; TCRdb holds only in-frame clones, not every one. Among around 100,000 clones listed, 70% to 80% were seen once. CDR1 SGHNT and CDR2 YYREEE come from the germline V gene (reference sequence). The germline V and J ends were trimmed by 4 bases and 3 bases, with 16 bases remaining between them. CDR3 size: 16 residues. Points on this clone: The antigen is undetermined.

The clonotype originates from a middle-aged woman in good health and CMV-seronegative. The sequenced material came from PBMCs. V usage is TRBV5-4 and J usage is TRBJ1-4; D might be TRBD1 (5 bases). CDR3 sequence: CASSAWGDLSNEKLFF. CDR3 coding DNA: TGTGCCAGCAGCGCTTGGGGGGACCTCTCTAATGAAAAACTGTTTTTT. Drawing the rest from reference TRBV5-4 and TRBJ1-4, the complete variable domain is ETGVTQSPTHLIKTRGQQVTLRCSSQSGHNTVSWYQQALGQGPQFIFQYYREEENGRGNFPPRFSGLQFPNYSSELNVNALELDDSALYLCASSAWGDLSNEKLFFGSGTQLSVL.